This TCR beta chain was sequenced during a study of shared clonotypes between healthy human individuals. Sequenced by immunoSEQ multiplex PCR; TCRdb stores in-frame clones only, minus some. The sample holds more than 450,000 clones; roughly 78% are singletons and the top ten take 10% to 15%. From germline, CDR1 is SNHLY and CDR2 FYNNEI. The V and J ends lost 6 bases and 4 bases respectively, with 12 bases between them. The CDR3 has 14 amino acids. The chain uses TRBV2 and TRBJ2-2; possible D gene TRBD1, 7 bases. The source of this sequence is a woman aged 35 to 49 in good health. Some clones in this sample may be carry-over from other donors' samples. The sample consisted of PBMCs. The CDR3 nucleotides are TGTGCCAGCAGGGGGGGACAGAGCACCGGGGAGCTGTTTTTT. Translated: CASRGGQSTGELFF.